This passage covers 23 T cell receptor beta chains from one sample sequenced in a study of PD-L1 blockade in urothelial cancer. Clones were read by immunoSEQ multiplex PCR, and TCRdb kept only the in-frame ones, dropping some. Altogether tens of thousands of clones are present, 87% being singletons, with the ten largest covering under 4%. The material sequenced was PBMCs, taken around atezolizumab (anti-PD-L1) treatment. These receptors all come from a man aged 45 to 65 with urothelial cancer.

Remarks on this clone: At one end, the junction sequence differs from germline, possibly due to a read error. The chain employs TRBV29-1 and TRBJ1-2; D is possibly TRBD1 (6 bases). The CDR3 runs 13 residues. In germline, CDR1 is SQVTM, CDR2 ANQGSEA. The CDR3 spells CSVNLGDRQLSSF. CDR3 nucleotide sequence: TGCAGCGTGAATCTGGGCGACAGGCAGCTCTCGTCCTTC.

The J gene is TRBJ2-3, the V gene TRBV5-1; 8 positions agree with TRBD1. This CDR3 has 16 amino acids. Germline V CDR1 and CDR2: SGHRS, YFSETQ. The V and J ends lost 4 bases and 6 bases, in that order; junction bases with no gene match: 13. CDR3 coding DNA: TGCGCCAGCAGCAATCAGGGGGCGGCAAGGATTGATACGCAGTATTTT. This translates into CASSNQGAARIDTQYF.

This chain connects TRBV29-1 to TRBJ2-7; tentatively, D is TRBD2 (7 bases). The CDR3 has 15 amino acids. The germline gives CDR1 SQVTM, CDR2 ANQGSEA. Trimming cost V 6 bases and J 0 bases, with 18 bases left between them. The CDR3 sequence: CSVRGGTPRSYEQYF. The CDR3 coding sequence is TGCAGCGTCCGGGGAGGGACACCCCGCTCCTACGAGCAGTACTTC.

The chain joins TRBV7-6 to TRBJ2-3, with TRBD2 matching 14 bases. This CDR3 comprises 15 residues. From germline, CDR1 is SGHVS and CDR2 FNYEAQ. The trim removed 4 bases at V and 5 bases at J, leaving 2 bases unmatched. CDR3 bases: TGTGCCAGCAGCTCCGGACTAGCGGGAGGAGATACGCAGTATTTT. Translation gives CASSSGLAGGDTQYF.

The rearrangement joins TRBV10-2 to TRBJ2-1; tentative D call: TRBD2 (6 bases). This CDR3 spans 18 amino acids. Trimming pared 8 bases from V and 0 bases from J, leaving 23 bases between. CDR1 is WSHSY and CDR2 is SAAADI in the germline V gene. CDR3 in amino acids: CASSLRIGSGSSYNEQFF. The CDR3 DNA is TGCGCCAGCTCGCTGCGTATCGGGAGTGGGAGCTCCTACAATGAGCAGTTCTTC.

The chain links TRBV27 to TRBJ1-1, with D unclear. The CDR3 extends over 16 amino acids. The V and J ends lost 2 bases and 1 base respectively, with 14 bases between them. Germline values: CDR1 MNHEY, CDR2 SMNVEV (reference sequence). The chain's CDR3 is CASSLVGMPGNTEAFF. The CDR3 DNA sequence: TGTGCCAGCAGTTTAGTCGGTATGCCTGGGAACACTGAAGCTTTCTTT.

The V gene is TRBV30, the J gene TRBJ2-1, with 10 nucleotides matching TRBD1. This CDR3 has 14 amino acids. CDR1 and CDR2 (germline): GTSNPN, SVGIG (reference sequence). With 3 bases clipped from V and 4 bases from J, the junction kept 3 bases outside the gene matches. The CDR3 DNA follows: TGTGCCTGGAGCCGGGACAGGGGATACAATGAGCAGTTCTTC. This sequence encodes CAWSRDRGYNEQFF. Drawing the rest from reference TRBV30 and TRBJ2-1, the complete variable domain is SQTIHQWPATLVQPVGSPLSLECTVEGTSNPNLYWYRQAAGRGLQLLFYSVGIGQISSEVPQNLSASRPQDRQFILSSKKLLLSDSGFYLCAWSRDRGYNEQFFGPGTRLTVL.

V and J are TRBV4-2 and TRBJ1-3; D is uncertain. Germline V gene lookup returns CDR1 LGHNA and CDR2 YNFKEQ. V dropped 3 bases and J dropped 0 bases, with 9 bases sitting between them. This CDR3 has 15 amino acids. The CDR3 DNA sequence: TGTGCCAGCAGCCAGCCGGGAGGCTCTGGAAACACCATATATTTT. This codes for CASSQPGGSGNTIYF.

The chain combines TRBV5-4 with TRBJ2-7; tentative D call: TRBD2 (5 bases). Trimming removed 4 bases at V and 0 bases at J, with 14 bases between. Germline V gene sequence: CDR1 SGHNT, CDR2 YYREEE (reference sequence). This CDR3 is built from 15 residues. CDR3 DNA: TGTGCCAGCAGCGGAGGACGTTCGAGCTCCTACGAGCAGTACTTC. It is translated as CASSGGRSSSYEQYF.

This clone came up a few times. CDR3 coding DNA: TGTGCCAGCACCACACGGGTACCCAATGAGCAGTTCTTC. The encoded protein is CASTTRVPNEQFF. The V and J genes are TRBV28 and TRBJ2-1; D is unresolved. Deletions cut 7 bases from V and 6 bases from J, with 13 bases between. This CDR3 contains 13 residues. Germline CDR1 MDHEN, CDR2 SYDVKM.

The chain links TRBV18 to TRBJ2-3; 7 bases match TRBD1. Germline trimming cut 3 bases from V and 2 bases from J; bases unmatched to any gene: 8. There are 16 residues in the CDR3. From germline, CDR1 is KGHSH and CDR2 LQKENI. The CDR3 reads CASSPLPTGNTDTQYF. The DNA for the CDR3 is TGTGCCAGCTCACCGCTTCCGACAGGGAACACAGATACGCAGTATTTT.

This clone has just a few counts. The V gene is TRBV20-1, the J gene TRBJ1-1; D ambiguous. Trimming shortened V by 3 bases and J by 6 bases, and 5 bases separated the two germline ends. Germline-derived CDR1 and CDR2 are DFQATT and SNEGSKA (reference sequence). The CDR3 covers 10 residues. CDR3 loop: CSASPSEAFF. In nucleotides, the CDR3 is TGCAGTGCTAGTCCCTCTGAAGCTTTCTTT.

The rearrangement links TRBV19 to TRBJ1-5, with D uncertain. V lost 3 bases to trimming and J lost 5 bases, with 8 bases between them. CDR3 length equals 13 residues. The V gene's germline CDR1 is LNHDA and CDR2 SQIVND (reference sequence). CDR3 nucleotides: TGTGCCAGTAGTATCAGTACCGATCAGCCCCAGCATTTT. It is translated as CASSISTDQPQHF.

V gene TRBV11-2 combines with J gene TRBJ2-7; 7 nucleotides agree with TRBD2. The junction had 3 bases not matched to a gene; V was cut back by 0 bases and J by 4 bases. The V gene's germline CDR1 is SGHAT and CDR2 FQNNGV. The CDR3 is made up of 14 amino acids. The DNA of the CDR3 is TGTGCCAGCAGCTTAGAGCGGGGGACTTACGAGCAGTACTTC. This sequence encodes CASSLERGTYEQYF. The full variable domain, rest sourced from reference TRBV11-2 and TRBJ2-7, is EAGVAQSPRYKIIEKRQSVAFWCNPISGHATLYWYQQILGQGPKLLIQFQNNGVVDDSQLPKDRFSAERLKGVDSTLKIQPAKLEDSAVYLCASSLERGTYEQYFGPGTRLTVT.

The V call is TRBV11-3, the J call TRBJ2-5, with TRBD2 matching over 12 bases. The length of the CDR3 is 17 residues. The V segment lost 5 bases and the J segment 5 bases; nucleotides outside the gene matches: 12. The germline gives CDR1 SGHNT, CDR2 YENEEA. The CDR3 nucleotides read TGTGCCAGCAGCCAAGGGCTAGCGGGAGGGCCAGGGGAGACCCAGTACTTC. Translating gives CASSQGLAGGPGETQYF.

This chain uses TRBV9 with TRBJ2-7; 9 bases agree with TRBD1. This CDR3 has 16 amino acids. The J segment lost 7 bases and the V segment lost 0 bases, leaving 11 bases of the junction unmatched. The germline CDR1 and CDR2 sequences are SGDLS and YYNGEE. In DNA form, the CDR3 reads TGTGCCAGCAGCGTAGGATTCGCTAGTGGGACAGGGGAGCAGTACTTC. It is translated as CASSVGFASGTGEQYF.

This rearrangement joins TRBV7-9 to TRBJ2-7; 7 bases are a match to TRBD1. Trimming cost V 2 bases and J 0 bases; bases outside gene matches: 4. CDR1 is SEHNR, CDR2 FQNEAQ, per germline (reference sequence). This CDR3 is 15 amino acids long. The CDR3 DNA reads TGTGCCAGCAGCTTAAGGACAGGAGGCTCCTACGAGCAGTACTTC. It encodes CASSLRTGGSYEQYF.

The V call is TRBV7-9, the J call TRBJ2-7; TRBD1 agrees at 9 bases. The junction had 11 bases not matched to a gene; V was cut back by 3 bases and J by 2 bases. This CDR3 is 17 amino acids long. Germline V lookup: CDR1 SEHNR, CDR2 FQNEAQ (reference sequence). The CDR3: CASSFFGLGQGTYEQYF. CDR3 coding DNA: TGTGCCAGCAGCTTCTTTGGTTTGGGACAGGGCACCTACGAGCAGTACTTC.

The gene calls are TRBV27 and TRBJ2-7; TRBD1 matches at 7 bases. This CDR3 contains 14 residues. Germline assignment: CDR1 MNHEY and CDR2 SMNVEV (reference sequence). After removal of 3 bases from V and 2 bases from J, the junction contained 4 bases not matched to a gene. For the CDR3, the DNA is TGTGCCAGCAGTTTGTGGGACAGAACCTACGAGCAGTACTTC. Translating it yields CASSLWDRTYEQYF.

The V call is TRBV7-2, the J call TRBJ1-2; 7 positions match TRBD1. CDR1 and CDR2 from the germline V gene are SGHTA and FQGNSA. The CDR3 length is 14 residues. Trimming removed 3 bases from V and 4 bases from J; junction bases left unmatched: 5. The DNA for the CDR3 is TGTGCCAGCAGCTTGGGACAGACACTCTATGGCTACACCTTC. Its translation: CASSLGQTLYGYTF.

The chain links TRBV6-1 to TRBJ2-7; 9 bases match TRBD2. From germline, CDR1 is MNHNS and CDR2 SASEGT. The CDR3 runs to 16 residues. After removal of 2 bases from V and 9 bases from J, the junction contained 14 bases not matched to a gene. Here the CDR3 reads CASSERFSGGYLWQYF. In nucleotides, the CDR3 is TGTGCCAGCAGTGAACGGTTTAGCGGGGGATATCTCTGGCAGTACTTC.

The V call is TRBV19, the J call TRBJ2-2; D remains unclear. The CDR3 runs to 14 residues. Per germline, CDR1 LNHDA and CDR2 SQIVND (reference sequence). The V end lost 3 bases, the J end lost 0 bases, and 5 bases lay between the germline ends. As DNA, the CDR3 is TGTGCCAGTAGTATCAGAACGAACACCGGGGAGCTGTTTTTT. Translation gives CASSIRTNTGELFF.

V gene TRBV11-1 combines with J gene TRBJ2-2; 8 nucleotides match TRBD1. CDR3 length equals 17 residues. The V segment lost 4 bases and the J segment 7 bases; nucleotides outside the gene matches: 14. The germline gives CDR1 SGHAT, CDR2 FQDESV (reference sequence). The CDR3 DNA reads as TGTGCCAGCAGCTCCCTAGGTGGACAGGGCCACATCGGGGAGCTGTTTTTT. Protein product: CASSSLGGQGHIGELFF.